Given below is one T cell receptor beta chain in context. The antigen remains undetermined. This sample is part of a study of T cell repertoires in cytomegalovirus infection. Whole-study context: Well-studied HLA-B-restricted CMV epitopes were used in the study alongside recently identified HLA-C-restricted ones. Indications came from public TCR beta signatures; they pointed to CMV infection and to a matching HLA type.

One entry per CDR3 protein, called by TCRdb with MiXCR from the reads. The sample contains roughly 800,000 distinct CDR3 sequences, roughly 28% of which appear only once. Study-level points and caveats: Cumulative public TCR beta family frequency identified CMV carriers with the relevant HLA. Clonotypes of TCR beta that were HLA-C-restricted and CMV-specific dominated the ex vivo response.

This sequence was found in a human donor in good health (CMV status not recorded). Some clones in this sample may be carry-over from other donors' samples. The sample in question was cultured CD8+ T cells from PBMCs, obtained from culture after CMV antigen stimulation.

In DNA, the CDR3 is TGCGCCAGCAGCTTGGGCAGGGGGCTTTTCTATGGCTACACCTTC. Translated: CASSLGRGLFYGYTF. This rearrangement joins TRBV5-1 to TRBJ1-2; 8 bases are a match to TRBD1. Germline V lookup: CDR1 SGHRS, CDR2 YFSETQ. This CDR3 has 15 amino acids. V was clipped by 0 bases and J by 4 bases; unmatched bases: 5.